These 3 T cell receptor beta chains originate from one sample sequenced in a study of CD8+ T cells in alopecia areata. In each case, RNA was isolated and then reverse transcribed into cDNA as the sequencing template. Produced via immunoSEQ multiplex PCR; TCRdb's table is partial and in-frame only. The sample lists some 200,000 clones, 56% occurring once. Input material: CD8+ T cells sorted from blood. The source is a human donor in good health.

CDR3 DNA: TGTGCCTGCGAAGACGGGACCTCGTATACGACTAGCACAGATACGCAGTATTTT. Its translation: CACEDGTSYTTSTDTQYF. The chain recombines TRBV30 with TRBJ2-3; D possibly uses TRBD1 or TRBD2 (5 bases each). The V end lost 6 bases, the J end lost 0 bases, and 25 bases lay between the germline ends. In germline, CDR1 is GTSNPN, CDR2 SVGIG (reference sequence). The CDR3 runs 18 residues.

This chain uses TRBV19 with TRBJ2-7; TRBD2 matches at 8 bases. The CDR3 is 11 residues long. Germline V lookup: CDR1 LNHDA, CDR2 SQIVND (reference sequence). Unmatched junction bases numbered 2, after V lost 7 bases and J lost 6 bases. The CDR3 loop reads CASMRGVEQYF. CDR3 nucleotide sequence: TGTGCCAGTATGCGGGGGGTCGAGCAGTACTTC.

This chain's CDR3 is CASSSGRGFTGANVLTF. Written as DNA, the CDR3 is TGTGCCAGCAGTTCGGGCAGGGGGTTCACTGGGGCCAACGTCCTGACTTTC. The J gene is TRBJ2-6, the V gene TRBV7-9; TRBD1 matches at 7 bases. Germline-derived CDR1 and CDR2 are SEHNR and FQNEAQ (reference sequence). V trimming: 6 bases; J trimming: 2 bases; junction bases outside the gene matches: 10. The CDR3 covers 17 residues.